This T cell receptor beta chain was captured by sequencing in a study of cytomegalovirus exposure and HLA in healthy donors. As concerns this clone: What it binds is unknown.

Germline V gene lookup returns CDR1 MRHNA and CDR2 SNTAGT. After removal of 6 bases from V and 0 bases from J, the junction contained 4 bases not matched to a gene. The CDR3 totals 14 residues. With 60 Vbeta and 13 Jbeta primers, the PCR was carried out. The assay was immunoSEQ multiplex PCR, and TCRdb's table has in-frame clones only and misses some. The data hold 150,000 to 200,000 clones, with 70% to 80% observed a single time. This cohort consisted of healthy bone marrow donors. Study findings and constraints: What TCR beta sequences reportedly achieved was accurate prediction of HLA-A and HLA-B alleles in most subjects.

The sample consisted of PBMCs. This chain joins TRBV6-4 and TRBJ1-2; 7 bases line up with TRBD1. The clonotype comes from a woman aged 40 to 50 in good health and CMV-seronegative. This CDR3 reads CASSPGTANYGYTF. The CDR3 DNA is TGTGCCAGCAGCCCCGGGACAGCTAACTATGGCTACACCTTC.